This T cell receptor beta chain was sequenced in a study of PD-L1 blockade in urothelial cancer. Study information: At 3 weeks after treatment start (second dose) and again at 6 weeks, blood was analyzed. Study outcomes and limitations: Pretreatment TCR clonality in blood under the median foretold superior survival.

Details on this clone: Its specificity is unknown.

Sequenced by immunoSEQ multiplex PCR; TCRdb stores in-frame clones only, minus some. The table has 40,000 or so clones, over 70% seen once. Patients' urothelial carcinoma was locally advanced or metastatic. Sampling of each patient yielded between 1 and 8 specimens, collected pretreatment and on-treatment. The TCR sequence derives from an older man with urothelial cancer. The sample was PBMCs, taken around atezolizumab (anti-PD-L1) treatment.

CDR3 region: CASSINGGAKNIQYF. DNA for the CDR3: TGTGCCAGTAGTATTAACGGGGGGGCCAAAAACATTCAGTACTTC. This rearrangement joins TRBV19 to TRBJ2-4; 7 nucleotides align to TRBD2. With V trimmed by 3 bases and J by 1 base, 3 bases remained unmatched. The germline gives CDR1 LNHDA, CDR2 SQIVND (reference sequence). CDR3 length: 15 residues.